This T cell receptor (beta chain) was observed in a study of blood T cell repertoires in COVID-19. Methods used by the authors: Cell counts per sample came from amplifying reference gene primers. The table came from immunoSEQ multiplex PCR; TCRdb's copy has only in-frame clones and leaves some out. The DNA was the basis for D and trimming; V, J and clone size are from that table. The sample contains 350,000 to 450,000 clones, approximately 91% of which appear only once. Living in 24 US areas, the participants were between roughly 18 and 90 years of age. In assigning cohorts, the study relied on participant-reported clinical history. Exposed participants came across a COVID-19 case within 2 weeks before study entry. Germline V gene data show CDR1 as MNHNY and CDR2 as SVGAGI (reference sequence). The length of the CDR3 is 15 residues. Trimming removed 0 bases from V and 3 bases from J, with 10 bases in between.

The sequence was collected from a woman in her 40s who had been exposed to COVID-19. Sequenced material: PBMCs or T cells enriched from blood (not recorded which). The chain joins TRBV6-6 to TRBJ2-3; a weak D match, TRBD1 (6 bases). The CDR3: CASSYSIQGTDTQYF. The CDR3 nucleotides are TGTGCCAGCAGTTACTCGATTCAGGGGACAGATACGCAGTATTTT.